This TCR beta chain is from a study of Graves' ophthalmopathy and Graves' hyperthyroidism. Points on this clonotype: This may arise from a read error, as a much more abundant clone is one base away.

The authors amplified TCR beta CDR3 regions, and they did so from RNA transcripts for repertoire sequencing. Following a first-round RT-PCR that used HTBI primers, a second-round multiplex PCR was carried out. TCRdb itself ran the multiplex PCR reads through MiXCR, one entry per CDR3 protein. The sample has almost 750,000 distinct CDR3 sequences, about 44% seen once. This clonotype originated in an adult man with Graves' ophthalmopathy. What was sequenced was peripheral blood.

CDR3 loop: CANSQHTYEQYF. The CDR3 DNA sequence: TGTGCCAACAGCCAACACACCTACGAGCAGTACTTC. The chain employs TRBV14 and TRBJ2-7; unclear D gene. This CDR3 spans 12 amino acids. Germline V gene data show CDR1 as SGHDN and CDR2 as FVKESK.